Sequencing of this T cell receptor beta chain was carried out in a study of blood T cell repertoires in COVID-19. Trimming removed 0 bases from V and 7 bases from J; junction bases left unmatched: 1. This CDR3 is 13 amino acids long. Germline lookup yields CDR1 SGDLS and CDR2 YYNGEE. Comment on this clone: This sample includes further DNA sequences coding for the same CDR3.

Measured with immunoSEQ multiplex PCR; TCRdb has only the in-frame clones, and not every one. Here the sample spans 270,000 or so clones, approximately 86% being singletons. This receptor was identified in a man in his forties or fifties with active or convalescent COVID-19. The V call is TRBV9, the J call TRBJ2-7, with 10 nucleotides matching TRBD1. Sequenced sample: peripheral blood. The chain's CDR3 is CASSVGTGGEQYF. CDR3 coding DNA: TGTGCCAGCAGCGTAGGGACAGGGGGGGAGCAGTACTTC. Combining the CDR3 with reference TRBV9 and TRBJ2-7 gives the whole variable domain DSGVTQTPKHLITATGQRVTLRCSPRSGDLSVYWYQQSLDQGLQFLIQYYNGEERAKGNILERFSAQQFPDLHSELNLSSLELGDSALYFCASSVGTGGEQYFGPGTRLTVT.